Detailed here is one T cell receptor (beta chain). This entry belongs to a study of long-term antiretroviral therapy in people with HIV. Survey level was the resolution at which the v3.0 immunoSEQ assay ran. Sequencing efforts were directed toward about 40,000-50,000 T-cell genomes per sample. Sequencing was performed with immunoSEQ multiplex PCR; in TCRdb, only in-frame clones are kept and a portion is missing. The sample has tens of thousands of clones, 85% seen once. The CDR3 has 13 residues. CDR1 is MDHEN and CDR2 is SYDVKM in the germline V gene. The trim removed 5 bases at V and 5 bases at J, leaving 6 bases unmatched.

The chain uses TRBV28 and TRBJ2-7, with 7 bases identical to TRBD1. The receptor was derived from a woman younger than 45 with HIV. Sequenced here: unsorted PBMCs, sampled roughly 2.8 years before starting antiretroviral therapy. The CDR3 nucleotides read TGTGCCAGCAGTCGACAGGGTTTAAACGAGCAGTACTTC. It is translated as CASSRQGLNEQYF.